A selection of T cell receptor beta chains follows, all from one sample in a study of T-cell reconstitution after alpha-beta-depleted transplantation in children. One entry per CDR3 protein results from TCRdb running MiXCR on the PCR reads. Found here are fewer than 200,000 distinct CDR3 sequences, more than 6.5% of them singletons; the top ten hold 3% to 3.5%. Sequenced material: PBMCs from the stem cell graft donor, taken from the stem cell graft. The receptors here all came from a human donor who donated a stem cell graft to a child with Wiskott-Aldrich syndrome. Both conserved end residues are part of each CDR3. D genes are given only for firm matches. The listing skips clone size in some rows; elsewhere it reads once, few, many or a size class.

clone_size,d_call,j_call,v_call,cdr3_aa,cdr3_nt
NA,TRBD1,TRBJ1-5,TRBV7-6,CASSSGTANQPQHF,TGTGCCAGCAGCTCCGGGACAGCCAATCAGCCCCAGCATTTT
NA,NA,TRBJ2-3,TRBV2,CASAEAGITDTQYF,TGTGCCAGTGCCGAGGCGGGGATCACAGATACGCAGTATTTT
many,TRBD1,TRBJ2-7,TRBV7-9,CASSSLTGSYEQYF,TGTGCCAGCAGCTCCTTGACAGGGTCCTACGAGCAGTACTTC
many,TRBD2,TRBJ2-3,TRBV5-1,CASSWGLAGGATDTQYF,TGCGCCAGCAGCTGGGGACTAGCGGGGGGAGCCACAGATACGCAGTATTTT
many,NA,TRBJ2-3,TRBV5-1,CASSLVTTAPRTDTQYF,TGCGCCAGCAGCTTGGTCACGACGGCCCCGCGGACAGATACGCAGTATTTT
many,NA,TRBJ2-7,TRBV7-8,CASSLGGADEQYF,TGTGCCAGCAGCTTAGGAGGGGCCGACGAGCAGTACTTC
many,TRBD1,TRBJ1-2,TRBV6-5,CASSFRQGRSGYTF,TGTGCCAGCAGTTTCCGACAGGGGAGAAGTGGCTACACCTTC
many,NA,TRBJ2-7,TRBV6-2/TRBV6-3,CAVGTYNYEQYF,TGTGCCGTTGGGACATACAACTACGAGCAGTACTTC
NA,NA,TRBJ1-1,TRBV7-9,CASSLGGGQTEAFF,TGTGCCAGCAGCTTAGGAGGGGGGCAGACTGAAGCTTTCTTT
many,TRBD2,TRBJ2-1,TRBV29-1,CSVKGLEDHPSAAVDF,TGCAGCGTTAAGGGACTAGAAGATCATCCGTCGGCGGCGGTGGATTTC
many,NA,TRBJ2-5,TRBV12-3/TRBV12-4,CASSPMQFQETQYF,TGTGCCAGCAGCCCCATGCAGTTTCAAGAGACCCAGTACTTC
many,TRBD2,TRBJ2-1,TRBV15,CATSARGRAAYNEQFF,TGTGCCACCAGCGCACGCGGGAGAGCCGCCTACAATGAGCAGTTCTTC
many,NA,TRBJ2-5,TRBV10-3,CAISEDPQETQYF,TGTGCCATCAGTGAGGACCCCCAAGAGACCCAGTACTTC
many,TRBD1,TRBJ1-3,TRBV12-3/TRBV12-4,CASSLYRGLGNTIYF,TGTGCCAGCAGTTTATACAGGGGGCTAGGGAACACCATATATTTT
NA,TRBD2,TRBJ2-1,TRBV5-1,CASSFLAATYNEQFF,TGCGCCAGCAGCTTCCTAGCGGCCACCTACAATGAGCAGTTCTTC
NA,TRBD2,TRBJ2-3,TRBV7-2,CASSLARGGATDTQYF,TGTGCCAGCAGCTTAGCCCGCGGGGGGGCAACAGATACGCAGTATTTT
many,TRBD1,TRBJ1-1,TRBV5-1,CASSFDRANTEAFF,TGCGCCAGCAGTTTCGACAGGGCGAACACTGAAGCTTTCTTT
NA,TRBD2,TRBJ2-5,TRBV29-1,CSVQRGGETQYF,TGCAGCGTACAACGGGGGGGAGAGACCCAGTACTTC
many,TRBD1,TRBJ1-1,TRBV5-1,CASSRDSQNTEAFF,TGCGCCAGCAGCAGGGACAGTCAGAACACTGAAGCTTTCTTT
many,TRBD2,TRBJ2-1,TRBV30,CAWSVGLANNEQFF,TGTGCCTGGAGTGTAGGACTAGCGAACAATGAGCAGTTCTTC
many,NA,TRBJ2-1,TRBV4-3,CASSQDGEGYNEQFF,TGCGCCAGCAGCCAAGATGGGGAAGGGTACAATGAGCAGTTCTTC
many,TRBD2,TRBJ2-1,TRBV6-5,CASSYQAGVDEQFF,TGTGCCAGCAGTTATCAAGCGGGAGTTGATGAGCAGTTCTTC
few,TRBD2,TRBJ2-2,TRBV12-3/TRBV12-4,CASSLPFRLAGGNTGELFF,TGTGCCAGCAGTTTACCTTTCAGGCTAGCGGGGGGTAACACCGGGGAGCTGTTTTTT
few,NA,TRBJ1-2,TRBV5-1,CASSLAGHNYGYTF,TGCGCCAGCAGCCTAGCAGGGCATAACTATGGCTACACCTTC